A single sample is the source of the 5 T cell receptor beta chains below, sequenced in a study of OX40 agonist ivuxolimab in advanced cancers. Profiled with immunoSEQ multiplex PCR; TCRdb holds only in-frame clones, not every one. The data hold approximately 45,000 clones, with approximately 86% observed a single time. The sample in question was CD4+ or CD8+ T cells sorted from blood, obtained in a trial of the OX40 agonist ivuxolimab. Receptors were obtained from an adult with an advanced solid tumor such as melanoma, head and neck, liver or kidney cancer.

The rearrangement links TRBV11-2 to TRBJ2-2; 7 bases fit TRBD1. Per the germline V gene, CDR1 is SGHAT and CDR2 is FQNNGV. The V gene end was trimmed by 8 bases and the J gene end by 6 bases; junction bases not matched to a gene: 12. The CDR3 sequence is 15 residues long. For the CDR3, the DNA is TGTGCCAGCCGACAGGGTATAATCGTGGCCGGGGAGCTGTTTTTT. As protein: CASRQGIIVAGELFF. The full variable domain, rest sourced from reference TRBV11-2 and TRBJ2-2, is EAGVAQSPRYKIIEKRQSVAFWCNPISGHATLYWYQQILGQGPKLLIQFQNNGVVDDSQLPKDRFSAERLKGVDSTLKIQPAKLEDSAVYLCASRQGIIVAGELFFGEGSRLTVL.

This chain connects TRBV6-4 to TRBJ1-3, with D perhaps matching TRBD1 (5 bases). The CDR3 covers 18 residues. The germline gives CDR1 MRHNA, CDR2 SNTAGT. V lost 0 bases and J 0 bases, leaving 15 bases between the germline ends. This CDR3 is CASSDSKGEAVSGNTIYF. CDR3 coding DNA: TGTGCCAGCAGTGACTCGAAAGGGGAGGCAGTCTCTGGAAACACCATATATTTT.

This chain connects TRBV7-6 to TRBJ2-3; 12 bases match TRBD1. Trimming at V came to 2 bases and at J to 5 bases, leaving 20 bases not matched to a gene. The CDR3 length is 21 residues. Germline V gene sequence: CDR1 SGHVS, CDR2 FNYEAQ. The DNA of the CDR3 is TGTGCCAGCAGCTTAAGACCCCGGGCCGGGGGGGACAGGGGGCCCAGAGATACGCAGTATTTT. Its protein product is CASSLRPRAGGDRGPRDTQYF. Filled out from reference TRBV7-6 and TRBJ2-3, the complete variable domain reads GAGVSQSPRYKVTKRGQDVALRCDPISGHVSLYWYRQALGQGPEFLTYFNYEAQQDKSGLPNDRFSAERPEGSISTLTIQRTEQRDSAMYRCASSLRPRAGGDRGPRDTQYFGPGTRLTVL.

CDR3 in amino acids: CASSKGQGAEAFF. Written as DNA, the CDR3 is TGTGCCAGCAGCAAAGGACAGGGTGCTGAAGCTTTCTTT. V usage is TRBV14 and J usage is TRBJ1-1; 8 positions match TRBD1. This CDR3 comprises 13 residues. Per the germline V gene, CDR1 is SGHDN and CDR2 is FVKESK. Losses at the gene ends were 5 bases for V and 6 bases for J; bases not matched to a gene: 5.

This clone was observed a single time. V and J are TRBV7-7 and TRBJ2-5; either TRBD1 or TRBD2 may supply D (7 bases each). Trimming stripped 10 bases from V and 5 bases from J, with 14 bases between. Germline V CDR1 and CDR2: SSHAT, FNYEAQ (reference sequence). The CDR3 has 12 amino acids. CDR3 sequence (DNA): TGTGCCATCAGGGGGAGGGAGGAGACCCAGTACTTC. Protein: CAIRGREETQYF.